This T cell receptor beta chain was identified during a study of blood T cell repertoires in COVID-19. Across the study: Nucleic acid was either cDNA or gDNA, and it came from T cells, B-cell-depleted T cells, or PBMCs.

Original processing notes: Using reference gene primer amplification, nucleated cell counts were estimated. TCRdb's table, derived via immunoSEQ multiplex PCR, lists solely in-frame clones and lacks some. Clone size and the V and J calls come from that table; the DNA yielded D and trimming. The sample includes about 94,000 clones, about 89% of them seen just once. V lost 0 bases, J lost 8 bases, and 10 bases lay in between. Germline-derived CDR1 and CDR2 are KGHSY and FQNENV. CDR3 size: 14 residues. The specimen sequenced was peripheral blood. The chain uses TRBV16 and TRBJ1-4; D is undetermined. This receptor was obtained from a human donor with acute or convalescent COVID-19. The donor label of this sample is uncertain. CDR3 protein: CASSQSRGGEKLFF. CDR3 DNA sequence: TGTGCCAGCAGCCAATCGCGGGGAGGGGAAAAACTGTTTTTT.